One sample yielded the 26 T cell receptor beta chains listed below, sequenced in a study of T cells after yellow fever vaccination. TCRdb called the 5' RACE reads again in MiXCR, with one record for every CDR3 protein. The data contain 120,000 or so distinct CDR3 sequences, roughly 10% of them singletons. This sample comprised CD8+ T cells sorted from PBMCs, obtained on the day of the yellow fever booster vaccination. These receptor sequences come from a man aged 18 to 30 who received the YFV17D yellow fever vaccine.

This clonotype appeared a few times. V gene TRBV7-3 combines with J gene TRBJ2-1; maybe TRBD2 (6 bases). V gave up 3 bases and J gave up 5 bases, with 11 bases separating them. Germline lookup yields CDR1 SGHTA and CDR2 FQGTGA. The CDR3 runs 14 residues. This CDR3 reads CASSFVGGHNEQFF. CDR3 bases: TGTGCCAGCAGCTTCGTCGGGGGACACAATGAGCAGTTCTTC.

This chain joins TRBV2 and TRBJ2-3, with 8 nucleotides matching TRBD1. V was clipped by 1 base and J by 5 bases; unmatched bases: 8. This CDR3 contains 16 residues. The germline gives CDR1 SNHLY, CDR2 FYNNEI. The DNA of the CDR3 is TGTGCCAGCAGTGAAGTCGGCAGGGGGCTTGGAGATACGCAGTATTTT. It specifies CASSEVGRGLGDTQYF.

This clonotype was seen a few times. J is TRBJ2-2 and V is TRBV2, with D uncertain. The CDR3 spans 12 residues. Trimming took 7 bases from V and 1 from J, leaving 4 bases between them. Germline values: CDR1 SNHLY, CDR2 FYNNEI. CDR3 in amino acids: CASKKNTGELFF. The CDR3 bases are TGTGCCAGCAAGAAGAACACCGGGGAGCTGTTTTTT.

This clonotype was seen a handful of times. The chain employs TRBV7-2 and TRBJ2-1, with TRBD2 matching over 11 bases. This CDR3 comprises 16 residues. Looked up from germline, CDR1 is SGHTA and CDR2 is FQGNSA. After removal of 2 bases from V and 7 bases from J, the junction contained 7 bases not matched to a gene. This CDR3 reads CASSLIMTSGDNEQFF. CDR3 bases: TGTGCCAGCAGCTTAATTATGACTAGCGGGGATAATGAGCAGTTCTTC. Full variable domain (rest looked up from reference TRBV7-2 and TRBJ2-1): GAGVSQSPSNKVTEKGKDVELRCDPISGHTALYWYRQSLGQGLEFLIYFQGNSAPDKSGLPSDRFSAERTGGSVSTLTIQRTQQEDSAVYLCASSLIMTSGDNEQFFGPGTRLTVL.

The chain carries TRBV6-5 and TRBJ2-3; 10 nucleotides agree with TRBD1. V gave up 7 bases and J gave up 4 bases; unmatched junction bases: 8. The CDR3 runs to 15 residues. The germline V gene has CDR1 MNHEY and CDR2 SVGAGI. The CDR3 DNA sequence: TGTGCCAGCAACCCGACAGGGGGCGTAGCAGATACGCAGTATTTT. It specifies CASNPTGGVADTQYF.

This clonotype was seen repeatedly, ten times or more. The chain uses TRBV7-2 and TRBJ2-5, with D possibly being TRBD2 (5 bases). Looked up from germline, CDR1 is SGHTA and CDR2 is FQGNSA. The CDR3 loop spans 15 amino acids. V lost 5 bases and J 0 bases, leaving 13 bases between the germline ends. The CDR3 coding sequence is TGTGCCAGCAGCCACTATACCGGGGACCAAGAGACCCAGTACTTC. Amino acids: CASSHYTGDQETQYF.

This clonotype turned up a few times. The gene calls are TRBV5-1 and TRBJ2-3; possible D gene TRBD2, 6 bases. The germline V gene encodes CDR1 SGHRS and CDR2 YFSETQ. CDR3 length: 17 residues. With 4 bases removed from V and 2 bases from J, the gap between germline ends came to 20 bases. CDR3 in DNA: TGCGCCAGCAGCGCCTCGGAGGGTCCGATAATCACAGATACGCAGTATTTT. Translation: CASSASEGPIITDTQYF. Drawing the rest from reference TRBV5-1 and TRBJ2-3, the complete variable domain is KAGVTQTPRYLIKTRGQQVTLSCSPISGHRSVSWYQQTPGQGLQFLFEYFSETQRNKGNFPGRFSGRQFSNSRSEMNVSTLELGDSALYLCASSASEGPIITDTQYFGPGTRLTVL.

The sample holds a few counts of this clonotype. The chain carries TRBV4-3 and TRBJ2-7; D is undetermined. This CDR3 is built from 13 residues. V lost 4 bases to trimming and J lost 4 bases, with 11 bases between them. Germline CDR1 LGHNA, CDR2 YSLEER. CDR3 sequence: CASSPWANYEQYF. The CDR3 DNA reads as TGCGCCAGCAGCCCATGGGCGAATTACGAGCAGTACTTC.

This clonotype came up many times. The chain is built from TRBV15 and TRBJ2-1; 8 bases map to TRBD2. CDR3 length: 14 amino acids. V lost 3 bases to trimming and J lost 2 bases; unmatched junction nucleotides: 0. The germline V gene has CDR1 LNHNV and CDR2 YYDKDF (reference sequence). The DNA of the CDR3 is TGTGCCACCAGCAGGGGACTAGCCTACAATGAGCAGTTCTTC. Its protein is CATSRGLAYNEQFF.

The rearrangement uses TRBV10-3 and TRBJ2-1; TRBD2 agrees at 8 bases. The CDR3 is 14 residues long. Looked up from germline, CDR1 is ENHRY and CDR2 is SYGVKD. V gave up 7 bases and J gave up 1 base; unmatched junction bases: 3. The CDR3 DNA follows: TGTGCCATCAAAGCGGGGGAGTCCTACAATGAGCAGTTCTTC. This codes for CAIKAGESYNEQFF.

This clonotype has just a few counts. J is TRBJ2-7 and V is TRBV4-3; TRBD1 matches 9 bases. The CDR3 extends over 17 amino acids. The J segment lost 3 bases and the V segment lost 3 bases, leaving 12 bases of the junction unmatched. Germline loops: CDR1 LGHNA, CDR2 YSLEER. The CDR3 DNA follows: TGCGCCAGCAGCCAGGTCTGGCTTGTGGGACAGGGCTACGAGCAGTACTTC. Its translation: CASSQVWLVGQGYEQYF.

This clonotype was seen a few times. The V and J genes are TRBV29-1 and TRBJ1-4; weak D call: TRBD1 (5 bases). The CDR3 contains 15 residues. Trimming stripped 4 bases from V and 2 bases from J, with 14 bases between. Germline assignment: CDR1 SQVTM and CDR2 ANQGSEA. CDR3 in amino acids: CSVVAQGATNEKLFF. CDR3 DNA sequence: TGCAGCGTTGTGGCCCAGGGAGCTACTAATGAAAAACTGTTTTTT. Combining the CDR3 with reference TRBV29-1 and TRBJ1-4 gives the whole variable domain SAVISQKPSRDICQRGTSLTIQCQVDSQVTMMFWYRQQPGQSLTLIATANQGSEATYESGFVIDKFPISRPNLTFSTLTVSNMSPEDSSIYLCSVVAQGATNEKLFFGSGTQLSVL.

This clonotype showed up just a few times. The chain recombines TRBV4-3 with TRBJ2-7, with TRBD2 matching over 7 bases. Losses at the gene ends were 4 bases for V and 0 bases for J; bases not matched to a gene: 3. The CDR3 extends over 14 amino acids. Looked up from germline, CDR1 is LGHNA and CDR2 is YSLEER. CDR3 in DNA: TGCGCCAGCAGCCCAAGCGGGGTCTCCTACGAGCAGTACTTC. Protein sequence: CASSPSGVSYEQYF.

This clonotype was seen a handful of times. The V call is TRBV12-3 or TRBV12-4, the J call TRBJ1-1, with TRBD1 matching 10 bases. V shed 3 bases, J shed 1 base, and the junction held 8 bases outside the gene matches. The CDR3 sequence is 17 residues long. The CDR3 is CASSFGGQGIPNTEAFF. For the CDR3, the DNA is TGTGCCAGCAGTTTTGGGGGACAGGGGATTCCGAACACTGAAGCTTTCTTT.

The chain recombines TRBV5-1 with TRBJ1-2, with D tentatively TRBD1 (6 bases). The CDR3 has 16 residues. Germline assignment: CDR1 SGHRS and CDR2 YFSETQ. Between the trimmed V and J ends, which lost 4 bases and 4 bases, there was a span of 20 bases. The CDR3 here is CASSRHYRDRRYGYTF. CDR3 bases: TGCGCCAGCAGCCGACACTACAGGGACCGTCGCTATGGCTACACCTTC.

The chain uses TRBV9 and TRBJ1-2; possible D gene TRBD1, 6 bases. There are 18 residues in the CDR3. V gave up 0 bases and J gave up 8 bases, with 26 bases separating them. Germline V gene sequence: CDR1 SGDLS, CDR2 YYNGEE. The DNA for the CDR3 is TGTGCCAGCAGCGTAGACCCCAGCGGTAGGGGGAAACTGGACGGCTACACCTTC. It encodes CASSVDPSGRGKLDGYTF.

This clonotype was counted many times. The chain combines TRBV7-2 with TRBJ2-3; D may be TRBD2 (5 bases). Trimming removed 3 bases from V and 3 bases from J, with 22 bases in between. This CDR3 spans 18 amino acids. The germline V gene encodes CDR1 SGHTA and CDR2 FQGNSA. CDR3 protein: CASSLRSEKAEFTDTQYF. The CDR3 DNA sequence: TGTGCCAGCAGCTTGCGGTCGGAAAAAGCGGAGTTTACAGATACGCAGTATTTT.

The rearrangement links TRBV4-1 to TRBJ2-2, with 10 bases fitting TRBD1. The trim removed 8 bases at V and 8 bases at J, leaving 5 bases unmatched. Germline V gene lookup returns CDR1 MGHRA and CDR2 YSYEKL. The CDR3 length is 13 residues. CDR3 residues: CASGDRGVGELFF. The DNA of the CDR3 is TGCGCCAGCGGGGACAGGGGCGTAGGGGAGCTGTTTTTT.

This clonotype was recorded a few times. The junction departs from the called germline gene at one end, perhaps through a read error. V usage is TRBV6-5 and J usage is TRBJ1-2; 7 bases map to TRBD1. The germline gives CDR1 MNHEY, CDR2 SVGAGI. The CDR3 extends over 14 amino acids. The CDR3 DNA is TGTGCCAGCAGTTCGGACCCGACAGGGATTTTGACCCACTTC. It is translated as CASSSDPTGILTHF.

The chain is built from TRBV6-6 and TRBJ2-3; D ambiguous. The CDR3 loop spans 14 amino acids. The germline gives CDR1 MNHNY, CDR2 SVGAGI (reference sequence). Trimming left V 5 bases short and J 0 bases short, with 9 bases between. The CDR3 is CASSPAASTDTQYF. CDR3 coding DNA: TGTGCCAGCAGTCCGGCGGCCAGCACAGATACGCAGTATTTT.

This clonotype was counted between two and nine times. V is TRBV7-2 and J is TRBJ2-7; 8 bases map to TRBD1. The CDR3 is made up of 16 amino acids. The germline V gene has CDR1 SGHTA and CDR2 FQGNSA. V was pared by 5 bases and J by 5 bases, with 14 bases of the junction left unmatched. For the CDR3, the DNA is TGTGCCAGCAGCCCATCGGCCGACAGGGGTGTCCACGAGCAGTACTTC. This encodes CASSPSADRGVHEQYF.

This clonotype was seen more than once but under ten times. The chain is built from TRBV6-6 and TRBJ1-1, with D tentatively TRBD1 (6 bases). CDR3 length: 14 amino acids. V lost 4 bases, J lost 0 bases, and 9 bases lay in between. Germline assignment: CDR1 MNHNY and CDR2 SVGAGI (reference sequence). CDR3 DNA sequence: TGTGCCAGCAGTTCTAGGGGGATGAACACTGAAGCTTTCTTT. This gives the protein CASSSRGMNTEAFF.

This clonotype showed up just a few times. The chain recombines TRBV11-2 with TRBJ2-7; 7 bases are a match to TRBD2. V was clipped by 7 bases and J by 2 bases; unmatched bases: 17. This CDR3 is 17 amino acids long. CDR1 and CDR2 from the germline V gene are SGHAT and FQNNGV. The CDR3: CASIDVVGAGVPYEQYF. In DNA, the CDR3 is TGTGCCAGCATCGACGTGGTTGGCGCGGGAGTCCCCTACGAGCAGTACTTC.

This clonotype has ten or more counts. The DNA for the CDR3 is TGCAGCGTTGAAGAACGGAACTCTGGAAACACCATATATTTT. Translated: CSVEERNSGNTIYF. This chain uses TRBV29-1 with TRBJ1-3; D remains ambiguous. V was cut by 0 bases and J by 0 bases, with 6 bases left in between. Germline loops: CDR1 SQVTM, CDR2 ANQGSEA. CDR3 length: 14 amino acids.

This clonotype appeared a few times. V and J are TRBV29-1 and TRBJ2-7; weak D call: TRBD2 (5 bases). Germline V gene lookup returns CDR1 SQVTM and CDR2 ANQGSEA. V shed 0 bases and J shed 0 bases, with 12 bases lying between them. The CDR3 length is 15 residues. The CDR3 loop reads CSVEEAGILSYEQYF. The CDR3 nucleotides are TGCAGCGTTGAAGAGGCCGGGATACTCTCCTACGAGCAGTACTTC.

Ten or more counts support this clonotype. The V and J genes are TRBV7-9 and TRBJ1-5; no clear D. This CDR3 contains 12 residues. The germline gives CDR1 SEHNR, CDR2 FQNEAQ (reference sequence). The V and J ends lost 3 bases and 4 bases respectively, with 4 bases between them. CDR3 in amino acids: CASSFGNQPQHF. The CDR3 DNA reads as TGTGCCAGCAGCTTTGGGAATCAGCCCCAGCATTTT.